The T cell receptor (beta chain) under discussion was sequenced for a study of blood T cell repertoires in COVID-19. Trimming left V 0 bases short and J 5 bases short, with 8 bases between. Germline V gives CDR1 SGHRS, CDR2 YFSETQ. This CDR3 contains 14 residues. Repertoires were generated with immunoSEQ multiplex PCR, while TCRdb's copy carries only in-frame clones and drops some. The sample carries 140,000 to 150,000 clones, under 85% recorded once. Input material: peripheral blood. This TCR came from a man over 45 with active or convalescent COVID-19. The gene calls are TRBV5-1 and TRBJ2-2; tentatively, D is TRBD1 (5 bases). The DNA for the CDR3 is TGCGCCAGCAGCTTGGGACAGTCTACCGGGGAGCTGTTTTTT. Translated, it gives CASSLGQSTGELFF.